This TCR beta chain was retrieved from a study of blood T cell repertoires in COVID-19 (dated by TCRdb to about 2020). A note on the overall study: Samples from collaborators originated in the United States, Italy and Spain and spanned both the acute and convalescent phases of COVID-19. Sample metadata almost always included a de-identified subject ID, COVID-19 status, age in years and sex. Where available, HLA class I and class II types were taken from metadata supplied by the sample provider and were not determined by assay-based typing. The prospective study material was composed of cDNA or gDNA derived from T cells, B-cell-depleted T cells, or PBMCs. Subjects who had been exposed to COVID-19, were actively infected with it, or had recovered from it provided the deeply sampled blood TCRbeta repertoires that made up the dataset. The samples were drawn from the first 160 participants of the ongoing ImmuneRACE study and from over a thousand subjects provided by 6 global collaborators. The repertoires were released in a freely available public database meant as a resource for research on the immune response to SARS-CoV-2. The paper's findings and limits, for the study overall: The quantity of clinical and demographic metadata differed by source and by participant and was supplied without curation.

From the cysteine through the phenylalanine, the CDR3 covers 12 amino acids. Only CDR3 DNA remains: 36 bases, in frame from the first base. V and J are truncated by 3 bases and 6 bases respectively, leaving an intervening sequence of 6 bases. Participants in the prospective study were aged about 18 to 95 years, lived in 20 to 25 United States geographic areas, and enrolled through a virtual design. In the prospective study, participants were assigned to cohorts based on the clinical history participants reported in a screening survey and a study questionnaire. A participant counted as exposed if, within 2 weeks of entering the study, that participant had been in contact with someone who had a PCR-confirmed or clinician-diagnosed COVID-19 case. Mobile phlebotomists in the prospective study collected whole blood, serum and a nasopharyngeal or oropharyngeal swab from every participant. Additional blood draws and questionnaires over a 2-month period could optionally be provided by prospective study participants. Prospective study blood samples were shipped either frozen or at room temperature before DNA extraction.

A word on this clone: There is no known antigen for this receptor. No base qualities exist here, and no much larger clone lies one base off it.

TCRbeta CDR3 regions were amplified from genomic DNA using the immunoSEQ Assay, a bias-controlled multiplex PCR. The source study handled its data this way. Within the assay, amplification of reference gene primers was used to estimate how many nucleated cells each sample contained. To quantify the absolute abundance of each unique TCRbeta CDR3 rearrangement, sequence reads were collapsed and filtered. Productive Simpson clonality was computed per sample as the square root of Simpson's diversity index over productive rearrangements. TCRdb's version of the immuneACCESS table is confined to in-frame rearrangements and falls short of the full clone set. An unresolved V gene accounts for under half of the shortfall where checked; the remainder is of unknown origin. V, J and clone size were drawn from that table, and D and trimming were deduced from the DNA. The sample table contains approximately 220,000 clones; only one count was recorded for around 82% of them. Roughly 4.8% of the sample lies in the top ten.

The TCR comes from a woman aged 45-65 years who had been exposed to COVID-19. Sequencing was performed on PBMCs or T cells enriched from blood (not recorded which). This sequence uses TRBV12-3 or TRBV12-4 and TRBJ1-5; the D gene cannot be named for sure. The CDR3 protein: CASSLGLQPQHF. The nucleotides are TGTGCCAGCAGTTTGGGCCTTCAGCCCCAGCATTTT.